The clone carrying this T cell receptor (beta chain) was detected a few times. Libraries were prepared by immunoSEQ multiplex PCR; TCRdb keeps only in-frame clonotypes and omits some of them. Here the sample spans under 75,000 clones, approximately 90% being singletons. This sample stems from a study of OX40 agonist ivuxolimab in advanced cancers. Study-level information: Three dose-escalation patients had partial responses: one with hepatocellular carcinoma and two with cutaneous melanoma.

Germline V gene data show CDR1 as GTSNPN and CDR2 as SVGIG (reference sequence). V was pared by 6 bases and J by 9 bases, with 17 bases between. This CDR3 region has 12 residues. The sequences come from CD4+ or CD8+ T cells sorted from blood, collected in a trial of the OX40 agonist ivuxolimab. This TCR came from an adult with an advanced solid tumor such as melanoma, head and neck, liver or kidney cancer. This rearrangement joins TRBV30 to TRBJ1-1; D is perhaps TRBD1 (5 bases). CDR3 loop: CACKDMGNKAFF. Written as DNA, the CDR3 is TGTGCCTGTAAGGACATGGGGAACAAAGCTTTCTTT.